The 31 T cell receptor beta chains below were found in one sample sequenced in a study of shared clonotypes between healthy human individuals. Data came from immunoSEQ multiplex PCR; TCRdb stores just in-frame clones and leaves some out. The sample lists approximately 640,000 clones; more than 70% were seen once. The specimen sequenced was memory CD4+ T cells sorted from blood. Subset of the sample: CD45RA-negative fraction. These receptor sequences come from a woman in her thirties in good health.

This chain links TRBV18 with TRBJ2-3, with 8 bases identical to TRBD1. The CDR3 runs 14 residues. Germline loops: CDR1 KGHSH, CDR2 LQKENI. V trimming: 8 bases; J trimming: 1 base; junction bases outside the gene matches: 5. The CDR3 bases are TGTGCCAGCGCAGGGGGCAGGGGCACAGATACGCAGTATTTT. This sequence encodes CASAGGRGTDTQYF. Full variable domain (rest looked up from reference TRBV18 and TRBJ2-3): NAGVMQNPRHLVRRRGQEARLRCSPMKGHSHVYWYRQLPEEGLKFMVYLQKENIIDESGMPKERFSAEFPKEGPSILRIQQVVRGDSAAYFCASAGGRGTDTQYFGPGTRLTVL.

This clone was observed once. The CDR3 sequence: CASSELAGREGTQYF. The CDR3 DNA reads TGTGCCAGCAGTGAATTAGCGGGACGGGAAGGTACGCAGTATTTT. The chain combines TRBV2 with TRBJ2-3; 8 bases agree with TRBD2. The CDR3 runs to 15 residues. CDR1 is SNHLY, CDR2 FYNNEI, per germline. Losses at the gene ends were 2 bases for V and 8 bases for J; bases not matched to a gene: 9. The whole variable domain, remainder taken from reference TRBV2 and TRBJ2-3, is EPEVTQTPSHQVTQMGQEVILRCVPISNHLYFYWYRQILGQKVEFLVSFYNNEISEKSEIFDDQFSVERPDGSNFTLKIRSTKLEDSAMYFCASSELAGREGTQYFGPGTRLTVL.

The J gene is TRBJ2-7, the V gene TRBV6-5; D tentatively fits TRBD1 or TRBD2 (5 bases each). V lost 1 base, J lost 0 bases, and 10 bases lay in between. The CDR3 covers 15 residues. The V gene's germline CDR1 is MNHEY and CDR2 SVGAGI. The CDR3, as DNA: TGTGCCAGCAGTTACTACCCAGGGACCTCCTACGAGCAGTACTTC. It is translated as CASSYYPGTSYEQYF.

This clone has a handful of counts. The rearrangement joins TRBV5-1 to TRBJ1-4; no reliable D call. This CDR3 has 15 amino acids. Germline CDR1 and CDR2: SGHRS and YFSETQ. Trimming left V 4 bases short and J 3 bases short, with 13 bases between. The DNA of the CDR3 is TGCGCCAGCAGCCTTTTCGAGCCAGCTAATGAAAAACTGTTTTTT. Protein product: CASSLFEPANEKLFF.

The chain combines TRBV5-1 with TRBJ2-5; 10 positions agree with TRBD1. V gave up 0 bases and J gave up 4 bases; unmatched junction bases: 3. Germline values: CDR1 SGHRS, CDR2 YFSETQ. The CDR3 runs to 15 residues. The CDR3 DNA reads as TGCGCCAGCAGCTTGGCAGGACAGGGGGGAGAGACCCAGTACTTC. Protein: CASSLAGQGGETQYF.

This clone appeared a few times. The chain employs TRBV19 and TRBJ1-5; 9 bases align to TRBD1. The V gene end was trimmed by 6 bases and the J gene end by 7 bases; junction bases not matched to a gene: 10. The V gene's germline CDR1 is LNHDA and CDR2 SQIVND (reference sequence). This CDR3 has 15 residues. CDR3 nucleotide sequence: TGTGCCAGTAGAGGATCGGGACAGGGAAACCAGCCCCAGCATTTT. Translation gives CASRGSGQGNQPQHF. Together with reference TRBV19 and TRBJ1-5, the CDR3 gives the full variable domain: DGGITQSPKYLFRKEGQNVTLSCEQNLNHDAMYWYRQDPGQGLRLIYYSQIVNDFQKGDIAEGYSVSREKKESFPLTVTSAQKNPTAFYLCASRGSGQGNQPQHFGDGTRLSIL.

The rearrangement joins TRBV4-1 to TRBJ2-7, with D uncertain. The CDR3 loop spans 15 amino acids. Germline CDR1 MGHRA, CDR2 YSYEKL. Trimming removed 1 base at V and 1 base at J, with 11 bases between. CDR3 region: CASSQVADGSYEQYF. CDR3 DNA: TGCGCCAGCAGCCAAGTCGCCGACGGTTCCTACGAGCAGTACTTC.

The chain is built from TRBV2 and TRBJ2-7, with 9 bases that match TRBD1. V lost 6 bases, J lost 5 bases, and 11 bases stayed unmatched. Per the germline V gene, CDR1 is SNHLY and CDR2 is FYNNEI. CDR3 size: 15 residues. The CDR3 is CASRGRTGEPDEQYF. In DNA, the CDR3 is TGTGCCAGCAGGGGCCGGACAGGGGAGCCCGACGAGCAGTACTTC. The full variable domain, rest sourced from reference TRBV2 and TRBJ2-7, is EPEVTQTPSHQVTQMGQEVILRCVPISNHLYFYWYRQILGQKVEFLVSFYNNEISEKSEIFDDQFSVERPDGSNFTLKIRSTKLEDSAMYFCASRGRTGEPDEQYFGPGTRLTVT.

The CDR3 protein is CASSILLAGGPSRGEQYF. DNA of the CDR3: TGTGCCAGCAGTATTTTACTAGCGGGAGGGCCTTCAAGAGGAGAGCAGTACTTC. This chain joins TRBV28 and TRBJ2-7; 13 bases are a match to TRBD2. This CDR3 region has 18 residues. Trimming took 5 bases from V and 7 from J; bases not matched to a gene: 17. Germline V gene lookup returns CDR1 MDHEN and CDR2 SYDVKM.

This clone appeared a single time. The rearrangement joins TRBV28 to TRBJ1-4; 8 positions agree with TRBD1. The V gene end was trimmed by 5 bases and the J gene end by 9 bases; junction bases not matched to a gene: 8. CDR1 MDHEN and CDR2 SYDVKM come from the germline V gene. The CDR3 is 14 amino acids. In DNA, the CDR3 is TGTGCCAGCAGTCTGACAGGGGAGGTGAAAAAACTGTTTTTT. It yields the protein CASSLTGEVKKLFF.

This clone turned up a few times. The chain is built from TRBV10-1 and TRBJ1-2; tentative D call: TRBD1 (6 bases). The CDR3 sequence is 13 residues long. Trimming took 5 bases from V and 2 from J, leaving 9 bases between them. Germline loops: CDR1 WNHNN, CDR2 SYGVQD (reference sequence). This chain's CDR3 is CASSLGANYGYTF. The CDR3 nucleotides read TGCGCCAGCAGTCTGGGGGCGAACTATGGCTACACCTTC.

This clone was picked up a small number of times. The gene calls are TRBV6-6 and TRBJ1-5, with D perhaps TRBD1 (5 bases). Germline V CDR1 and CDR2: MNHNY, SVGAGI (reference sequence). The length of the CDR3 is 16 residues. Between the trimmed V and J ends, which lost 7 bases and 6 bases, there was a span of 22 bases. The CDR3 loop reads CASMDTKIGSSQPQHF. DNA for the CDR3: TGTGCCAGCATGGACACGAAGATCGGTAGTAGTCAGCCCCAGCATTTT.

The rearrangement uses TRBV9 and TRBJ1-2, with D tentatively TRBD1 (5 bases). The CDR3 is made up of 11 amino acids. Germline CDR1 SGDLS, CDR2 YYNGEE. With 5 bases removed from V and 8 bases from J, the gap between germline ends came to 10 bases. This CDR3 reads CASSGTDGYTF. The CDR3 coding sequence is TGTGCCAGCAGTGGGACCGACGGCTACACCTTC.

This clone was detected a few times. V is TRBV7-9 and J is TRBJ1-4; no clear D gene. The ends were cut back, 4 bases at V and 5 bases at J, with 8 bases in the middle. CDR1 and CDR2 (germline): SEHNR, FQNEAQ (reference sequence). The CDR3 runs 13 residues. The CDR3 sequence is CASSSERNEKLFF. In DNA form, the CDR3 reads TGTGCCAGCAGCTCCGAGCGGAATGAAAAACTGTTTTTT.

The chain is built from TRBV28 and TRBJ1-4; 9 nucleotides match TRBD1. From germline, CDR1 is MDHEN and CDR2 SYDVKM. V shed 6 bases and J 7 bases; nucleotides not matched to a gene: 6. The CDR3 spans 14 residues. CDR3 coding DNA: TGTGCCAGCAGGACACAGGGGGCGGGTGAAAAACTGTTTTTT. Its protein is CASRTQGAGEKLFF.

V gene TRBV6-7 combines with J gene TRBJ2-3; 9 bases agree with TRBD1. TRBV6-7 is noted as an ORF with a role that remains uncertain. V was pared by 0 bases and J by 3 bases, with 10 bases of the junction left unmatched. This CDR3 has 18 amino acids. CDR3 DNA sequence: TGTGCCAGCAGTTACTCGAATATGACAGGGGGTCCGACAGATACGCAGTATTTT. Translating gives CASSYSNMTGGPTDTQYF.

The chain is built from TRBV28 and TRBJ2-3; D call uncertain. Germline assignment: CDR1 MDHEN and CDR2 SYDVKM. This CDR3 spans 13 amino acids. The V end lost 8 bases, the J end lost 4 bases, and 13 bases lay between the germline ends. Here the CDR3 reads CASGDPTPDTQYF. As DNA, the CDR3 is TGTGCCAGCGGAGACCCTACTCCAGATACGCAGTATTTT.

The V gene is TRBV4-1, the J gene TRBJ2-3; 10 nucleotides align to TRBD2. CDR1 and CDR2 from the germline V gene are MGHRA and YSYEKL. After removal of 1 base from V and 4 bases from J, the junction contained 5 bases not matched to a gene. CDR3 length equals 16 residues. The CDR3 bases are TGCGCCAGCAGCCAAGTAACTAGCGGGATTGCAGATACGCAGTATTTT. This sequence encodes CASSQVTSGIADTQYF.

The V and J genes are TRBV27 and TRBJ1-3; D not certain. CDR3 size: 15 residues. Trimming pared 6 bases from V and 1 base from J, leaving 13 bases between. Per germline, CDR1 MNHEY and CDR2 SMNVEV (reference sequence). Here the CDR3 reads CASREGGRSGNTIYF. The CDR3 DNA reads TGTGCCAGCAGAGAGGGAGGTCGATCTGGAAACACCATATATTTT.

This clone was counted a single time. The chain is built from TRBV5-1 and TRBJ1-4; 7 bases map to TRBD1. The CDR3 length is 14 residues. The germline gives CDR1 SGHRS, CDR2 YFSETQ. The trim removed 7 bases at V and 6 bases at J, leaving 9 bases unmatched. The CDR3 is CASSRDSSDEKLFF. The CDR3 bases are TGCGCCAGCTCAAGGGACAGCTCGGATGAAAAACTGTTTTTT.

Only a few counts were recorded for this clone. The V and J genes are TRBV18 and TRBJ1-1, with D perhaps TRBD1 (6 bases). The CDR3 runs to 13 residues. Germline V lookup: CDR1 KGHSH, CDR2 LQKENI. V was shortened by 5 bases and J by 4 bases, with 11 bases between the two germline ends. CDR3 residues: CASSTGRGTEAFF. CDR3 DNA sequence: TGTGCCAGCTCAACAGGGCGAGGCACTGAAGCTTTCTTT.

This clone was observed once. V is TRBV27 and J is TRBJ2-3; the D gene is possibly TRBD2 (5 bases). V lost 5 bases to trimming and J lost 2 bases, with 11 bases between them. The length of the CDR3 is 14 residues. Germline loops: CDR1 MNHEY, CDR2 SMNVEV (reference sequence). The CDR3 reads CASSPRTDTDTQYF. In DNA, the CDR3 is TGTGCCAGCAGTCCCCGGACTGACACAGATACGCAGTATTTT.

This rearrangement joins TRBV18 to TRBJ2-3, with TRBD2 identical over 8 bases. CDR3 size: 16 residues. V gave up 3 bases and J gave up 0 bases; unmatched junction bases: 5. Per germline, CDR1 KGHSH and CDR2 LQKENI. The CDR3 sequence is CASSPWTSRSTDTQYF. CDR3 sequence (DNA): TGTGCCAGCTCACCTTGGACTAGCCGGAGCACAGATACGCAGTATTTT. Full variable domain (outside the CDR3, taken from reference TRBV18 and TRBJ2-3): NAGVMQNPRHLVRRRGQEARLRCSPMKGHSHVYWYRQLPEEGLKFMVYLQKENIIDESGMPKERFSAEFPKEGPSILRIQQVVRGDSAAYFCASSPWTSRSTDTQYFGPGTRLTVL.

J is TRBJ1-1 and V is TRBV5-1; tentatively, D is TRBD1 (5 bases). Germline V lookup: CDR1 SGHRS, CDR2 YFSETQ. This CDR3 has 13 residues. V lost 6 bases to trimming and J lost 4 bases, with 13 bases between them. CDR3 coding DNA: TGCGCCAGCACTGGGGGATACGGCACTGAAGCTTTCTTT. Its protein product is CASTGGYGTEAFF.

Points on this clone: One junction end does not reproduce the germline sequence, and a read error may be involved. In the same sample, other DNA sequences code for this CDR3. This rearrangement joins TRBV5-1 to TRBJ1-1, with D perhaps matching TRBD1 (6 bases). Germline values: CDR1 SGHRS, CDR2 YFSETQ. This CDR3 comprises 14 residues. The CDR3 DNA is TGCGCCAGCAGTTTGGGGACACTGAACACTGAAGCTTTCTTT. Encoded protein: CASSLGTLNTEAFF.

This chain links TRBV29-1 with TRBJ1-1; 8 bases fit TRBD1. The CDR3 length is 13 residues. V gave up 4 bases and J gave up 6 bases; unmatched junction bases: 7. The germline gives CDR1 SQVTM, CDR2 ANQGSEA. The CDR3 coding sequence is TGCAGCGTTGTTGGGACAGGTAACGCTGAAGCTTTCTTT. Translating gives CSVVGTGNAEAFF.

The chain recombines TRBV28 with TRBJ1-5, with TRBD1 identical over 8 bases. CDR1 MDHEN and CDR2 SYDVKM come from the germline V gene. V shed 4 bases and J 0 bases; nucleotides not matched to a gene: 8. CDR3 length: 17 residues. The CDR3 sequence: CASSSPGTGVSNQPQHF. As DNA, the CDR3 is TGTGCCAGCAGTTCTCCCGGGACAGGTGTTAGCAATCAGCCCCAGCATTTT.

This clone was observed a few times. This chain uses TRBV5-1 with TRBJ1-5; 8 nucleotides agree with TRBD1. Per the germline V gene, CDR1 is SGHRS and CDR2 is YFSETQ. This CDR3 has 13 residues. The V gene end was trimmed by 2 bases and the J gene end by 6 bases; junction bases not matched to a gene: 1. For the CDR3, the DNA is TGCGCCAGCAGCTTCACAGGGGGTCAGCCCCAGCATTTT. Translated: CASSFTGGQPQHF.

This clone appeared a single time. V usage is TRBV27 and J usage is TRBJ1-1; D gene uncertain. The V gene lost 2 bases and the J gene lost 2 bases, with 12 bases spanning the gap. The CDR3 length is 15 residues. Germline loops: CDR1 MNHEY, CDR2 SMNVEV (reference sequence). The DNA of the CDR3 is TGTGCCAGCAGTTTACGGTACGCGCCTAACACTGAAGCTTTCTTT. This gives the protein CASSLRYAPNTEAFF.

The chain employs TRBV18 and TRBJ2-7; a possible D gene is TRBD1 (5 bases). Germline V CDR1 and CDR2: KGHSH, LQKENI. Between the trimmed V and J ends, which lost 3 bases and 1 base, there was a span of 10 bases. CDR3 size: 14 residues. The CDR3 region has the DNA TGTGCCAGCTCACCTACAGGAAAATCCTACGAGCAGTACTTC. As protein: CASSPTGKSYEQYF.

The genes are TRBV28 and TRBJ1-1; the match to TRBD1 covers 9 bases. In germline, CDR1 is MDHEN, CDR2 SYDVKM. The CDR3 runs to 16 residues. J was trimmed by 3 bases and V by 6 bases; bases with no gene match: 11. The CDR3: CASRPAGQGRYTEAFF. CDR3 coding DNA: TGTGCCAGCAGACCCGCGGGACAGGGCAGGTACACTGAAGCTTTCTTT.